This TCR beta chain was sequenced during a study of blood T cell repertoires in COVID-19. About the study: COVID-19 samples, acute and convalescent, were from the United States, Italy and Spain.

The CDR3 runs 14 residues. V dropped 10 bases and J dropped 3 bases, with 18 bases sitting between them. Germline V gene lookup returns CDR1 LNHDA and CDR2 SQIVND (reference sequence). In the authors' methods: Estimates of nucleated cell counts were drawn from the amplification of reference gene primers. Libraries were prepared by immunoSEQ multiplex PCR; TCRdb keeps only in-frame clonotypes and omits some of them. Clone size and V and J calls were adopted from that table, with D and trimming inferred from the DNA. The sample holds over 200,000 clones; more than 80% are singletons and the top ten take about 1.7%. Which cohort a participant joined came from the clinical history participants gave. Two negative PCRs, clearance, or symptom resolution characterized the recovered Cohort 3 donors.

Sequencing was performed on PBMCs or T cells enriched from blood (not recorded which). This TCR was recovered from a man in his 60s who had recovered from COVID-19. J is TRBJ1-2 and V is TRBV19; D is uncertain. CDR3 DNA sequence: TGTGCCACCTCCCGGCGACTCGGGGACTATGGCTACACCTTC. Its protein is CATSRRLGDYGYTF.